The 4 T cell receptor beta chains in this list originate from one sample, sequenced in a study of type 1 regulatory T cells. These receptors are not linked to any known antigen. TCRdb processed the reads anew with MiXCR; each CDR3 protein has one entry. The table has over 55,000 distinct CDR3 sequences, around 49% seen once. The source material was cultured non-Tr1 T cells, either the whole culture or a sorted T cell fraction (not recorded which). These receptors were obtained from a human donor in good health.

Note on this clonotype: The junction departs from the called germline gene at one end, perhaps through a read error. The J gene is TRBJ2-6, the V gene TRBV20-1; 10 positions agree with TRBD1. The V gene's germline CDR1 is DFQATT and CDR2 SNEGSKA (reference sequence). This CDR3 comprises 16 residues. The CDR3 loop reads CSATGQGRVGTNVLTF. In DNA form, the CDR3 reads TGCAGTGCCACGGGACAGGGGCGGGTTGGGACCAACGTCCTGACTTTC.

The rearrangement joins TRBV27 to TRBJ2-3, with D possibly matching TRBD1 (7 bases). V lost 10 bases and J lost 4, with 12 bases in between. CDR1 is MNHEY, CDR2 SMNVEV, per germline (reference sequence). The CDR3 runs to 12 residues. This chain's CDR3 is CATRGVSDTQYF. CDR3 nucleotides: TGTGCCACCAGGGGGGTTTCAGATACGCAGTATTTT.

The chain couples TRBV4-1 to TRBJ2-3; the D is unclear. Germline V CDR1 and CDR2: MGHRA, YSYEKL. CDR3 length equals 13 residues. V was shortened by 1 base and J by 8 bases, with 10 bases between the two germline ends. CDR3 DNA sequence: TGCGCCAGCAGCCAAGGGACCTCGGGTACGCAGTATTTT. Protein: CASSQGTSGTQYF.

Ten or more counts support this clonotype. The rearrangement joins TRBV7-9 to TRBJ1-1; D unclear. The CDR3 loop spans 13 amino acids. Between the trimmed V and J ends, which lost 0 bases and 7 bases, there was a span of 9 bases. CDR1 and CDR2 (germline): SEHNR, FQNEAQ (reference sequence). The CDR3 region has the DNA TGTGCCAGCAGCTTAGCGCTAGGCTTTGAAGCTTTCTTT. Encoded protein: CASSLALGFEAFF. Variable domain in full (rest from reference TRBV7-9 and TRBJ1-1): DTGVSQNPRHKITKRGQNVTFRCDPISEHNRLYWYRQTLGQGPEFLTYFQNEAQLEKSRLLSDRFSAERPKGSFSTLEIQRTEQGDSAMYLCASSLALGFEAFFGQGTRLTVV.